This is a list of T cell receptor beta chains from one sample in a study of T cells after yellow fever vaccination. TCRdb re-called the 5' RACE reads with MiXCR, one entry per CDR3 protein. The sample has about 120,000 distinct CDR3 sequences, roughly 7.9% seen once. Source: CD4+ T cells sorted from PBMCs, taken around 45 days after the first yellow fever vaccination. The receptors stem from a man aged 18 to 30 who received the YFV17D yellow fever vaccine. CDR3s include the opening cysteine and the closing phenylalanine or tryptophan. Fields, in order: CDR3 length, J gene, clone size, D gene, V gene, CDR3 protein, CDR3 DNA. The D gene is left open where the match is weak. Where a row states a size, it is once, few, many or the class of an expanded clone; other rows omit it.

cdr3_length: 15
j_call: TRBJ1-6
clone_size: many
d_call: TRBD1
v_call: TRBV11-2
cdr3_aa: CASSPGQGGNSPLHF
cdr3_nt: TGTGCCAGCAGCCCCGGACAGGGAGGTAATTCACCCCTCCACTTT

cdr3_length: 15
j_call: TRBJ2-2
clone_size: many
d_call: -
v_call: TRBV4-2
cdr3_aa: CASSQMLSNTGELFF
cdr3_nt: TGTGCCAGCAGCCAAATGCTATCGAACACCGGGGAGCTGTTTTTT

cdr3_length: 15
j_call: TRBJ1-6
clone_size: few
d_call: TRBD1
v_call: TRBV5-4
cdr3_aa: CASSAGTGEVSPLHF
cdr3_nt: TGTGCCAGCAGCGCCGGGACAGGGGAAGTTTCACCCCTCCACTTT

cdr3_length: 15
j_call: TRBJ1-6
clone_size: many
d_call: -
v_call: TRBV5-1
cdr3_aa: CASSLAGSGRSPLHF
cdr3_nt: TGCGCCAGCAGCTTGGCAGGGAGTGGTAGGTCACCCCTCCACTTT

cdr3_length: 15
j_call: TRBJ2-1
clone_size: once
d_call: -
v_call: TRBV7-3
cdr3_aa: CASREGGWPRNEQFF
cdr3_nt: TGTGCCAGCAGGGAGGGGGGGTGGCCTAGGAATGAGCAGTTCTTC

cdr3_length: 11
j_call: TRBJ1-3
clone_size: many
d_call: -
v_call: TRBV28
cdr3_aa: CASSSGYTIYF
cdr3_nt: TGTGCCAGCAGCTCAGGGTACACCATATATTTT

cdr3_length: 15
j_call: TRBJ2-1
clone_size: many
d_call: -
v_call: TRBV4-3
cdr3_aa: CASSQGTRSYNEQFF
cdr3_nt: TGCGCCAGCAGCCAAGGAACTCGCTCCTACAATGAGCAGTTCTTC

cdr3_length: 13
j_call: TRBJ2-5
clone_size: many
d_call: TRBD2
v_call: TRBV20-1
cdr3_aa: CSASGGADETQYF
cdr3_nt: TGCAGTGCTAGCGGGGGGGCCGATGAGACCCAGTACTTC

cdr3_length: 15
j_call: TRBJ2-1
clone_size: many
d_call: TRBD2
v_call: TRBV27
cdr3_aa: CASSYSGTSGIEQFF
cdr3_nt: TGTGCCAGCAGTTACTCCGGGACTAGCGGGATCGAGCAGTTCTTC

cdr3_length: 14
j_call: TRBJ2-5
clone_size: -
d_call: -
v_call: TRBV14
cdr3_aa: CASSPTANQETQYF
cdr3_nt: TGTGCCAGCAGCCCGACAGCAAACCAAGAGACCCAGTACTTC

cdr3_length: 16
j_call: TRBJ2-6
clone_size: few
d_call: -
v_call: TRBV18
cdr3_aa: CASSPGQGSGANVLTF
cdr3_nt: TGTGCCAGCTCGCCGGGACAAGGGTCTGGGGCCAACGTCCTGACTTTC

cdr3_length: 15
j_call: TRBJ1-3
clone_size: few
d_call: -
v_call: TRBV7-2
cdr3_aa: CASSYDSLAGNTIYF
cdr3_nt: TGTGCCAGCAGCTACGACAGCCTAGCTGGAAACACCATATATTTT

cdr3_length: 15
j_call: TRBJ1-2
clone_size: many
d_call: -
v_call: TRBV6-5
cdr3_aa: CASSPDSSPLYGYTF
cdr3_nt: TGTGCCAGCAGCCCGGACAGCAGCCCCCTGTATGGCTACACCTTC

cdr3_length: 12
j_call: TRBJ2-2
clone_size: many
d_call: -
v_call: TRBV9
cdr3_aa: CASSVYAGELFF
cdr3_nt: TGTGCCAGCAGCGTTTATGCCGGGGAGCTGTTTTTT

cdr3_length: 13
j_call: TRBJ2-3
clone_size: many
d_call: -
v_call: TRBV29-1
cdr3_aa: CSVKKVIADTQYF
cdr3_nt: TGCAGCGTTAAAAAGGTTATCGCAGATACGCAGTATTTT

cdr3_length: 15
j_call: TRBJ2-7
clone_size: many
d_call: TRBD2
v_call: TRBV7-2
cdr3_aa: CASSTPTSGSYEQYF
cdr3_nt: TGTGCCAGCAGCACTCCAACTAGCGGCTCCTACGAGCAGTACTTC

cdr3_length: 17
j_call: TRBJ2-2
clone_size: -
d_call: TRBD1
v_call: TRBV12-3/TRBV12-4
cdr3_aa: CASSFPGTGRWNGELFF
cdr3_nt: TGTGCCAGCAGTTTCCCCGGGACAGGGAGGTGGAACGGGGAGCTGTTTTTT

cdr3_length: 14
j_call: TRBJ2-7
clone_size: -
d_call: TRBD1
v_call: TRBV7-2
cdr3_aa: CASSRWTGNYEQYF
cdr3_nt: TGTGCCAGCAGCCGTTGGACAGGGAACTACGAGCAGTACTTC

cdr3_length: 13
j_call: TRBJ2-3
clone_size: many
d_call: -
v_call: TRBV29-1
cdr3_aa: CSVAETSTDTQYF
cdr3_nt: TGCAGCGTTGCCGAGACTAGCACAGATACGCAGTATTTT

cdr3_length: 14
j_call: TRBJ2-1
clone_size: many
d_call: -
v_call: TRBV5-1
cdr3_aa: CASRPEAQGNEQFF
cdr3_nt: TGCGCCAGCAGGCCAGAGGCCCAGGGTAATGAGCAGTTCTTC

cdr3_length: 15
j_call: TRBJ1-2
clone_size: many
d_call: TRBD1
v_call: TRBV18
cdr3_aa: CASSPPDRHNYGYTF
cdr3_nt: TGTGCCAGCTCACCACCGGACAGGCATAACTATGGCTACACCTTC

cdr3_length: 17
j_call: TRBJ2-5
clone_size: -
d_call: -
v_call: TRBV7-8
cdr3_aa: CASSSYPGRGLGETQYF
cdr3_nt: TGTGCCAGCAGCTCCTACCCGGGCCGGGGGCTAGGGGAGACCCAGTACTTC

cdr3_length: 12
j_call: TRBJ2-3
clone_size: many
d_call: -
v_call: TRBV5-1
cdr3_aa: CASSLAADTQYF
cdr3_nt: TGCGCCAGCAGCTTGGCCGCAGATACGCAGTATTTT

cdr3_length: 10
j_call: TRBJ1-1
clone_size: -
d_call: -
v_call: TRBV20-1
cdr3_aa: CSAISTEAFF
cdr3_nt: TGCAGTGCGATCAGCACAGAAGCTTTCTTT

cdr3_length: 16
j_call: TRBJ2-5
clone_size: many
d_call: TRBD2
v_call: TRBV6-5
cdr3_aa: CASSFFGGAFQETQYF
cdr3_nt: TGTGCCAGCAGTTTCTTCGGGGGGGCCTTCCAAGAGACCCAGTACTTC

cdr3_length: 14
j_call: TRBJ2-1
clone_size: many
d_call: TRBD1
v_call: TRBV7-2
cdr3_aa: CASSPRQGLAEQFF
cdr3_nt: TGTGCCAGCAGCCCACGACAGGGGCTGGCTGAGCAGTTCTTC

cdr3_length: 12
j_call: TRBJ2-5
clone_size: many
d_call: -
v_call: TRBV21-1
cdr3_aa: CASSTYQETQYF
cdr3_nt: TGTGCCAGCAGCACCTACCAAGAGACCCAGTACTTC

cdr3_length: 14
j_call: TRBJ1-5
clone_size: few
d_call: -
v_call: TRBV2
cdr3_aa: CASSDGREGQPQHF
cdr3_nt: TGTGCCAGCAGTGACGGGAGGGAGGGCCAGCCCCAGCATTTT

cdr3_length: 14
j_call: TRBJ1-2
clone_size: many
d_call: -
v_call: TRBV4-2
cdr3_aa: CASSQDAAPRGYTF
cdr3_nt: TGTGCCAGCAGCCAAGATGCGGCTCCGAGAGGCTACACCTTC

cdr3_length: 15
j_call: TRBJ2-1
clone_size: many
d_call: TRBD2
v_call: TRBV7-2
cdr3_aa: CASSPWTSGYNEQFF
cdr3_nt: TGTGCCAGCAGCCCCTGGACTAGCGGGTACAATGAGCAGTTCTTC

cdr3_length: 16
j_call: TRBJ2-2
clone_size: many
d_call: -
v_call: TRBV3-1
cdr3_aa: CASSQLTLKNTGELFF
cdr3_nt: TGTGCCAGCAGCCAACTGACACTAAAGAACACCGGGGAGCTGTTTTTT

cdr3_length: 15
j_call: TRBJ2-7
clone_size: many
d_call: TRBD1
v_call: TRBV7-2
cdr3_aa: CASSLDRVRTYEQYF
cdr3_nt: TGTGCCAGCAGCCTAGACAGGGTTAGAACCTACGAGCAGTACTTC

cdr3_length: 18
j_call: TRBJ2-3
clone_size: many
d_call: TRBD2
v_call: TRBV5-1
cdr3_aa: CASSLSTSAGGPTDTQYF
cdr3_nt: TGCGCCAGCAGCCTTTCTACTTCTGCGGGGGGGCCGACAGATACGCAGTATTTT

cdr3_length: 14
j_call: TRBJ2-2
clone_size: few
d_call: -
v_call: TRBV5-4
cdr3_aa: CASSLDFGTGELFF
cdr3_nt: TGTGCCAGCAGCTTGGATTTTGGGACCGGGGAGCTGTTTTTT

cdr3_length: 13
j_call: TRBJ1-1
clone_size: many
d_call: -
v_call: TRBV27
cdr3_aa: CASREAGFTEAFF
cdr3_nt: TGTGCCAGCAGGGAGGCAGGATTTACTGAAGCTTTCTTT

cdr3_length: 13
j_call: TRBJ1-2
clone_size: many
d_call: -
v_call: TRBV12-3/TRBV12-4
cdr3_aa: CASTVSNNYGYTF
cdr3_nt: TGTGCCAGCACCGTATCTAATAACTATGGCTACACCTTC

cdr3_length: 13
j_call: TRBJ2-2
clone_size: many
d_call: -
v_call: TRBV7-2
cdr3_aa: CASSTSNTGELFF
cdr3_nt: TGTGCCAGCAGCACCTCTAACACCGGGGAGCTGTTTTTT

cdr3_length: 20
j_call: TRBJ2-2
clone_size: -
d_call: -
v_call: TRBV5-6
cdr3_aa: CASSSLTGPRRGDTPGELFF
cdr3_nt: TGTGCCAGCAGCTCATTAACGGGGCCCAGACGGGGCGATACCCCCGGGGAGCTGTTTTTT

cdr3_length: 16
j_call: TRBJ2-2
clone_size: -
d_call: -
v_call: TRBV7-3
cdr3_aa: CASSQSYRPNTGELFF
cdr3_nt: TGTGCCAGCAGCCAAAGTTACAGGCCTAACACCGGGGAGCTGTTTTTT

cdr3_length: 13
j_call: TRBJ2-5
clone_size: many
d_call: -
v_call: TRBV7-2
cdr3_aa: CASRKVGAETQYF
cdr3_nt: TGTGCCAGCAGGAAAGTGGGGGCAGAGACCCAGTACTTC

cdr3_length: 17
j_call: TRBJ2-5
clone_size: many
d_call: TRBD2
v_call: TRBV3-1
cdr3_aa: CASSQESRSGGEETQYF
cdr3_nt: TGTGCCAGCAGCCAAGAATCGAGAAGCGGGGGGGAAGAGACCCAGTACTTC

cdr3_length: 13
j_call: TRBJ2-2
clone_size: many
d_call: TRBD1
v_call: TRBV6-5
cdr3_aa: CASRRQGAGELFF
cdr3_nt: TGTGCCAGCAGGAGACAGGGGGCCGGGGAGCTGTTTTTT

cdr3_length: 13
j_call: TRBJ2-5
clone_size: -
d_call: -
v_call: TRBV7-2
cdr3_aa: CASSFVELETQYF
cdr3_nt: TGTGCCAGCAGCTTCGTGGAGTTGGAGACCCAGTACTTC

cdr3_length: 13
j_call: TRBJ2-7
clone_size: many
d_call: -
v_call: TRBV12-3/TRBV12-4
cdr3_aa: CASSYNAAYEQYF
cdr3_nt: TGTGCCAGCAGTTATAACGCGGCCTACGAGCAGTACTTC

cdr3_length: 15
j_call: TRBJ2-1
clone_size: many
d_call: TRBD2
v_call: TRBV5-1
cdr3_aa: CASSLDPSGGNEQFF
cdr3_nt: TGCGCCAGCAGCTTGGATCCTAGCGGGGGTAATGAGCAGTTCTTC

cdr3_length: 12
j_call: TRBJ1-5
clone_size: many
d_call: -
v_call: TRBV6-2/TRBV6-3
cdr3_aa: CASSVGHQPQHF
cdr3_nt: TGTGCCAGCAGCGTGGGGCATCAGCCCCAGCATTTT

cdr3_length: 14
j_call: TRBJ2-1
clone_size: many
d_call: TRBD2
v_call: TRBV11-2
cdr3_aa: CASSRGLANNEQFF
cdr3_nt: TGTGCCAGCAGTCGGGGACTAGCGAACAATGAGCAGTTCTTC

cdr3_length: 12
j_call: TRBJ1-5
clone_size: few
d_call: -
v_call: TRBV5-1
cdr3_aa: CASSLIAQPQHF
cdr3_nt: TGCGCCAGCAGCTTGATCGCTCAGCCCCAGCATTTT

cdr3_length: 17
j_call: TRBJ2-7
clone_size: many
d_call: TRBD2
v_call: TRBV5-1
cdr3_aa: CASRKGLAGGVFHEQYF
cdr3_nt: TGCGCCAGCAGAAAGGGACTAGCGGGGGGCGTCTTCCACGAGCAGTACTTC

cdr3_length: 17
j_call: TRBJ2-1
clone_size: many
d_call: -
v_call: TRBV11-2
cdr3_aa: CASRHPFRAKAYNEQFF
cdr3_nt: TGTGCCAGCAGACACCCCTTTAGGGCGAAAGCCTACAATGAGCAGTTCTTC